Presented here are 16 T cell receptor beta chains from one specimen sequenced in a study of blood T cell repertoires in COVID-19. Assay used: immunoSEQ multiplex PCR; TCRdb lists only in-frame clones, some missing. The data contain under 150,000 clones, roughly 88% of them singletons. Sequencing was carried out using peripheral blood. All receptors come from a woman aged 55-75 years with COVID-19, enrolled during active disease.

The gene calls are TRBV5-1 and TRBJ2-2; 7 bases match TRBD1. J gave up 5 bases and V 4 bases, and 5 bases lay outside the gene matches. CDR1 and CDR2 (germline): SGHRS, YFSETQ. CDR3 length: 14 residues. The CDR3 sequence: CASSAEQGTGELFF. The CDR3 DNA reads as TGCGCCAGCAGCGCCGAACAGGGGACCGGGGAGCTGTTTTTT.

This clone was seen a single time. V is TRBV4-1 and J is TRBJ1-1; TRBD1 might be the D (5 bases). The V end lost 4 bases, the J end lost 3 bases, and 24 bases lay between the germline ends. The CDR3 extends over 18 amino acids. Germline lookup yields CDR1 MGHRA and CDR2 YSYEKL. CDR3 sequence reads: CASSLRILGQGLDTEAFF. The DNA of the CDR3 is TGCGCCAGCAGCCTAAGGATTCTGGGGCAGGGTTTGGACACTGAAGCTTTCTTT.

This clone showed up just once. CDR3 sequence reads: CASSWGGEETQYF. The CDR3 nucleotides are TGCGCCAGCAGCTGGGGCGGGGAAGAGACCCAGTACTTC. V usage is TRBV5-1 and J usage is TRBJ2-5; tentative D call: TRBD2 (6 bases). The germline CDR1 and CDR2 sequences are SGHRS and YFSETQ. CDR3 size: 13 residues. V shed 3 bases and J shed 3 bases, with 9 bases lying between them.

V and J are TRBV19 and TRBJ2-7; no reliable D call. This CDR3 has 13 residues. The germline V gene has CDR1 LNHDA and CDR2 SQIVND (reference sequence). V was shortened by 1 base and J by 4 bases, with 8 bases between the two germline ends. DNA for the CDR3: TGTGCCAGTAGTATAGCCCCGGTTTACGAGCAGTACTTC. Translating it yields CASSIAPVYEQYF.

This sequence joins TRBV7-8 and TRBJ1-4; D remains unclear. Trimming removed 5 bases from V and 0 bases from J, with 10 bases in between. This CDR3 is built from 15 residues. Looked up from germline, CDR1 is SGHVS and CDR2 is FQNEAQ. CDR3 residues: CASSPRTATNEKLFF. CDR3 in DNA: TGTGCCAGCAGCCCCAGAACAGCAACTAATGAAAAACTGTTTTTT.

The chain uses TRBV11-3 and TRBJ2-7; D possibly corresponds to TRBD1 (6 bases). The CDR3 consists of 15 residues. From germline, CDR1 is SGHNT and CDR2 YENEEA. V dropped 4 bases and J dropped 2 bases, with 15 bases sitting between them. The CDR3 reads CASSSGHLPPYEQYF. CDR3 sequence (DNA): TGTGCCAGCAGCTCGGGACACCTTCCACCCTACGAGCAGTACTTC.

This clone was seen once. The chain couples TRBV24-1 to TRBJ2-5; perhaps TRBD2 as D (7 bases). Germline V lookup: CDR1 KGHDR, CDR2 SFDVKD. Between the trimmed V and J ends, which lost 7 bases and 4 bases, there was a span of 12 bases. The CDR3 runs to 13 residues. Here the CDR3 reads CATRGGPAETQYF. The DNA for the CDR3 is TGTGCCACCAGGGGGGGGCCGGCAGAGACCCAGTACTTC.

This sequence joins TRBV4-1 and TRBJ2-7; 8 bases agree with TRBD2. J was trimmed by 4 bases and V by 2 bases; bases with no gene match: 7. The CDR3 totals 15 residues. Looked up from germline, CDR1 is MGHRA and CDR2 is YSYEKL. This CDR3 reads CASSQPGGARYEQYF. For the CDR3, the DNA is TGCGCCAGCAGCCAACCCGGGGGGGCGAGATACGAGCAGTACTTC.

V and J are TRBV19 and TRBJ1-4; TRBD1 is a possible D gene (5 bases). CDR3 length equals 15 residues. Germline CDR1 reads LNHDA; CDR2 reads SQIVND (reference sequence). Trimming took 4 bases from V and 3 from J, leaving 12 bases between them. CDR3 region: CASSKSETANEKLFF. The CDR3 bases are TGTGCCAGTAGTAAGAGCGAGACAGCTAATGAAAAACTGTTTTTT.

This clone was observed once. The V gene is TRBV5-1, the J gene TRBJ1-6; a weak D match, TRBD1 (5 bases). The V gene's germline CDR1 is SGHRS and CDR2 YFSETQ. Trimming shortened V by 2 bases and J by 13 bases, and 10 bases separated the two germline ends. The CDR3 contains 12 residues. This chain's CDR3 is CASSFGGRPLHF. For the CDR3, the DNA is TGCGCCAGCAGCTTCGGGGGGAGGCCCCTCCACTTT.

The rearrangement joins TRBV7-9 to TRBJ1-1; 7 nucleotides align to TRBD1. The CDR3 consists of 15 residues. The junction had 11 bases not matched to a gene; V was cut back by 10 bases and J by 0 bases. Per germline, CDR1 SEHNR and CDR2 FQNEAQ (reference sequence). For the CDR3, the DNA is TGTGCCACCGGACCCTGGGACAGAGTGAACACTGAAGCTTTCTTT. It encodes CATGPWDRVNTEAFF.

The chain is built from TRBV5-1 and TRBJ1-1; no firm D call. This CDR3 is 14 amino acids long. The V gene lost 4 bases and the J gene lost 5 bases, with 15 bases spanning the gap. Germline lookup yields CDR1 SGHRS and CDR2 YFSETQ. CDR3 bases: TGCGCCAGCAGCGCAGGCCGGGGAGGGACTGAAGCTTTCTTT. Protein: CASSAGRGGTEAFF.

The chain employs TRBV3-1 (or the pseudogene TRBV3-2) and TRBJ1-2; D is perhaps TRBD1 (6 bases). The V end lost 4 bases, the J end lost 7 bases, and 16 bases lay between the germline ends. The CDR3 has 14 residues. Germline V gene sequence: CDR1 LGHDT, CDR2 YNNKEL (reference sequence). In nucleotides, the CDR3 is TGTGCCAGCAGCCCATCAACAGGGTCCACTGGCTACACCTTC. This translates into CASSPSTGSTGYTF.

This chain joins TRBV19 and TRBJ1-3; 8 nucleotides match TRBD1. The CDR3 contains 14 residues. Germline V gene sequence: CDR1 LNHDA, CDR2 SQIVND (reference sequence). Trimming took 5 bases from V and 2 from J; bases not matched to a gene: 2. The CDR3 bases are TGTGCCAGTAGTCTACAGGGGGCTGGAAACACCATATATTTT. It translates to CASSLQGAGNTIYF.

This chain links TRBV7-2 with TRBJ2-3, with 11 nucleotides matching TRBD1. V was clipped by 2 bases and J by 4 bases; unmatched bases: 5. CDR1 and CDR2 (germline): SGHTA, FQGNSA. This CDR3 region has 16 residues. The CDR3 protein is CASSLWTGGASDTQYF. CDR3 in DNA: TGTGCCAGCAGCTTATGGACAGGGGGCGCATCAGATACGCAGTATTTT. Complete variable domain (other parts from reference TRBV7-2 and TRBJ2-3): GAGVSQSPSNKVTEKGKDVELRCDPISGHTALYWYRQSLGQGLEFLIYFQGNSAPDKSGLPSDRFSAERTGGSVSTLTIQRTQQEDSAVYLCASSLWTGGASDTQYFGPGTRLTVL.

The chain recombines TRBV11-2 with TRBJ2-6, with D unclear. Germline loops: CDR1 SGHAT, CDR2 FQNNGV. Deletions cut 1 base from V and 1 base from J, with 8 bases between. The CDR3 is 16 residues long. CDR3 in amino acids: CASSLARVSGANVLTF. The DNA of the CDR3 is TGTGCCAGCAGCTTAGCACGGGTGTCTGGGGCCAACGTCCTGACTTTC. Using reference TRBV11-2 and TRBJ2-6 for the parts outside the CDR3, the full variable domain is EAGVAQSPRYKIIEKRQSVAFWCNPISGHATLYWYQQILGQGPKLLIQFQNNGVVDDSQLPKDRFSAERLKGVDSTLKIQPAKLEDSAVYLCASSLARVSGANVLTFGAGSRLTVL.